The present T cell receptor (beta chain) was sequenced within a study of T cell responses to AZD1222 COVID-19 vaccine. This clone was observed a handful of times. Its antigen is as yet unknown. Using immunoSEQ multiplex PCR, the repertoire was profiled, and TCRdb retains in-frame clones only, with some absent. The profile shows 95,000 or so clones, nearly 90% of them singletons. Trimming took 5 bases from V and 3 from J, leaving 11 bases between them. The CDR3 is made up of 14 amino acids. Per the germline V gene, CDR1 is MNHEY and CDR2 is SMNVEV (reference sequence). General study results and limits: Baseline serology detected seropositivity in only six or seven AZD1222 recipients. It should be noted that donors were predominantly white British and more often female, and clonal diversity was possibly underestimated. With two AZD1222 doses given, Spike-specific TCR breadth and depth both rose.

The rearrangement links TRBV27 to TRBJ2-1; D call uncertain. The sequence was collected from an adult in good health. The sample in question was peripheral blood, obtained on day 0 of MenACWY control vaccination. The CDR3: CASSDGVGYNEQFF. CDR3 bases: TGTGCCAGCAGTGACGGAGTGGGCTACAATGAGCAGTTCTTC.